Shown below are 23 T cell receptor beta chains from a single sample sequenced in a study of brain T cells in children with intractable seizures. The assay was immunoSEQ multiplex PCR, and TCRdb's table has in-frame clones only and misses some. The table records roughly 9,500 clones, over 65% of them present only once. Surgery cases with the highest brain T cell transcript signatures were chosen for sequencing. Sequencing used resected brain tissue, obtained at surgery. These receptors were taken from a girl aged 2 to 10 with tuberous sclerosis and intractable seizures.

The chain combines TRBV18 with TRBJ2-6; D remains unclear. The CDR3 spans 15 residues. V was shortened by 1 base and J by 0 bases, with 4 bases between the two germline ends. Germline CDR1 and CDR2: KGHSH and LQKENI. The CDR3 nucleotides are TGTGCCAGCTCACCACGCAGCTCTGGGGCCAACGTCCTGACTTTC. This translates into CASSPRSSGANVLTF.

The V call is TRBV24-1, the J call TRBJ1-3; no clear D gene. V lost 3 bases to trimming and J lost 7 bases, with 9 bases between them. Germline CDR1 and CDR2: KGHDR and SFDVKD. The CDR3 contains 13 residues. The chain's CDR3 is CATSDPPRNTIYF. The CDR3 DNA sequence: TGTGCCACCAGTGATCCCCCACGGAACACCATATATTTT.

The rearrangement links TRBV6-5 to TRBJ2-5; a possible D gene is TRBD2 (6 bases). The length of the CDR3 is 15 residues. V was clipped by 2 bases and J by 2 bases, with 12 bases between them. The germline gives CDR1 MNHEY, CDR2 SVGAGI. CDR3 residues: CASSYLFGGQETQYF. The CDR3 nucleotides read TGTGCCAGCAGTTACCTCTTCGGGGGACAAGAGACCCAGTACTTC.

The V and J genes are TRBV21-1 and TRBJ1-5; TRBD1, the D gene given by the table, was not confirmed from the DNA. TRBV21-1 is labeled a pseudogene. CDR3 length: 14 residues. The CDR3 reads CASLTTEIRGPQHF. The CDR3 nucleotides are TGTGCCAGTCTGACGACAGAGATCCGAGGGCCCCAGCATTTT.

The rearrangement links TRBV2 to TRBJ2-2; D is uncertain. Trimming shortened V by 7 bases and J by 7 bases, and 13 bases separated the two germline ends. The CDR3 spans 13 residues. Germline V lookup: CDR1 SNHLY, CDR2 FYNNEI. CDR3 sequence reads: CASKPTWDGELFF. DNA for the CDR3: TGTGCCAGCAAACCAACTTGGGACGGGGAGCTGTTTTTT.

The genes are TRBV29-1 and TRBJ2-7, with TRBD2 as a possible D gene (6 bases). The CDR3 loop spans 14 amino acids. V was clipped by 7 bases and J by 3 bases, with 19 bases between them. Germline CDR1 and CDR2: SQVTM and ANQGSEA. The CDR3 DNA follows: TGCAGCGCAGGCGGGACCCCGACCCTCTACGAGCAGTACGTC. Encoded protein: CSAGGTPTLYEQYV.

About this clone: A much larger clone differs from this one at a single base, so this may be a read error. The chain is built from TRBV27 and TRBJ1-1; perhaps TRBD1 as D (6 bases). The CDR3 spans 14 residues. CDR1 and CDR2 from the germline V gene are MNHEY and SMNVEV (reference sequence). The V gene lost 3 bases and the J gene lost 0 bases, with 8 bases spanning the gap. CDR3 region: CASSFDRLNTEAFF. CDR3 nucleotide sequence: TGTGCCAGCAGTTTTGACAGGTTGAACACTGAAGCTTTCTTT.

V and J are TRBV6-5 and TRBJ2-7; tentative D call: TRBD2 (6 bases). CDR1 and CDR2 from the germline V gene are MNHEY and SVGAGI. The CDR3 loop spans 13 amino acids. V was cut by 6 bases and J by 6 bases, with 15 bases left in between. CDR3 in amino acids: CASSHPASVEQYF. The CDR3 nucleotides read TGTGCCAGCAGCCACCCGGCTAGCGTCGAGCAGTACTTC.

This clone was detected only a few times. This chain connects TRBV24-1 to TRBJ2-1; D might be TRBD2 (6 bases). Trimming took off 2 bases at V and 0 bases at J, with 13 bases between the two ends. CDR3 length: 17 residues. Germline V gene sequence: CDR1 KGHDR, CDR2 SFDVKD. The CDR3 region has the DNA TGTGCCACCAGTGATTGGAATTCCGGGGGCTCCTACAATGAGCAGTTCTTC. This codes for CATSDWNSGGSYNEQFF.

The genes are TRBV5-4 and TRBJ2-7; TRBD2 aligns across 7 bases. V shed 4 bases, J shed 4 bases, and the junction held 8 bases outside the gene matches. The length of the CDR3 is 14 residues. Germline CDR1 and CDR2: SGHNT and YYREEE (reference sequence). In DNA form, the CDR3 reads TGTGCCAGCAGCGCCTGGGGAGGGAAATACGAGCAGTACTTC. Amino acids: CASSAWGGKYEQYF.

This sequence joins TRBV11-2 and TRBJ1-1; 10 nucleotides line up with TRBD1. The germline gives CDR1 SGHAT, CDR2 FQNNGV. This CDR3 region has 17 residues. V lost 2 bases and J lost 0; bases outside the gene matches: 6. DNA of the CDR3: TGTGCCAGCAGCTTAATCGACAGGGGGCGCGTGAACACTGAAGCTTTCTTT. Amino acid sequence: CASSLIDRGRVNTEAFF.

This clone has only a few counts. The genes are TRBV28 and TRBJ2-7; 11 bases line up with TRBD2. The V gene end was trimmed by 6 bases and the J gene end by 0 bases; junction bases not matched to a gene: 13. Germline values: CDR1 MDHEN, CDR2 SYDVKM. This CDR3 contains 18 residues. In DNA form, the CDR3 reads TGTGCCAGCAGCTCGCTAGCGGGGGGACTACGGAGCTCCTACGAGCAGTACTTC. Translation gives CASSSLAGGLRSSYEQYF.

This rearrangement joins TRBV11-2 to TRBJ2-2, with D tentatively TRBD2 (7 bases). V gave up 1 base and J gave up 6 bases, with 21 bases separating them. There are 18 residues in the CDR3. Looked up from germline, CDR1 is SGHAT and CDR2 is FQNNGV. The CDR3 sequence is CASSLASGGGGPSGELFF. DNA of the CDR3: TGTGCCAGCAGCTTAGCCTCTGGCGGGGGCGGTCCCTCCGGGGAGCTGTTTTTT. The variable domain in full, completed from reference TRBV11-2 and TRBJ2-2, reads EAGVAQSPRYKIIEKRQSVAFWCNPISGHATLYWYQQILGQGPKLLIQFQNNGVVDDSQLPKDRFSAERLKGVDSTLKIQPAKLEDSAVYLCASSLASGGGGPSGELFFGEGSRLTVL.

The V gene is TRBV6-5, the J gene TRBJ1-2; the D is unclear. Looked up from germline, CDR1 is MNHEY and CDR2 is SVGAGI. V lost 0 bases and J lost 1, with 6 bases in between. The CDR3 consists of 14 residues. The CDR3: CASSYSTLNYGYTF. For the CDR3, the DNA is TGTGCCAGCAGTTACTCGACACTTAACTATGGCTACACCTTC.

This chain links TRBV6-5 with TRBJ2-3; either TRBD1 or TRBD2 may supply D (6 bases each). Per germline, CDR1 MNHEY and CDR2 SVGAGI. Trimming cost V 6 bases and J 0 bases, with 13 bases left between them. The CDR3 extends over 15 amino acids. The CDR3 region has the DNA TGTGCCAGCAGACGTCGGGGGCTAAGCACAGATACGCAGTATTTT. It is translated as CASRRRGLSTDTQYF.

A note on this clone: The same CDR3 also results from other DNA sequences found in this sample. This CDR3 reads CASSWTGAYEQYF. The CDR3 bases are TGTGCCAGCAGTTGGACAGGGGCCTACGAGCAGTACTTC. The chain is built from TRBV12-3 or TRBV12-4 and TRBJ2-7, with 9 nucleotides matching TRBD1. The CDR3 runs to 13 residues. With V trimmed by 4 bases and J by 2 bases, 0 bases remained unmatched.

The V call is TRBV7-9, the J call TRBJ1-4, with D possibly matching TRBD1 (6 bases). CDR1 is SEHNR and CDR2 is FQNEAQ in the germline V gene (reference sequence). V lost 4 bases, J lost 0 bases, and 12 bases lay in between. The CDR3 sequence is 16 residues long. CDR3 DNA: TGTGCCAGCAGCTCAGACAGGACTGCAACTAATGAAAAACTGTTTTTT. Translating gives CASSSDRTATNEKLFF.

CDR3 bases: TGTGCCAGCAGCGTAGAGGGTCTCGGGGGATCTAATGAGCAGTTCTTC. Amino acid sequence: CASSVEGLGGSNEQFF. The chain employs TRBV9 and TRBJ2-1; weak D call: TRBD2 (6 bases). The CDR3 has 16 residues. The germline CDR1 and CDR2 sequences are SGDLS and YYNGEE. The V end was cut by 0 bases, the J end by 7 bases, with 17 bases between.

This clone came up a few times. The rearrangement uses TRBV30 and TRBJ2-3, with D possibly being TRBD1 (6 bases). V gave up 2 bases and J gave up 7 bases, with 10 bases separating them. Germline V lookup: CDR1 GTSNPN, CDR2 SVGIG (reference sequence). This CDR3 has 12 residues. The CDR3 spells CAWSPWDNTQYF. The CDR3 nucleotides are TGTGCCTGGAGTCCTTGGGACAATACGCAGTATTTT. The full variable domain, with the rest looked up from reference TRBV30 and TRBJ2-3, is SQTIHQWPATLVQPVGSPLSLECTVEGTSNPNLYWYRQAAGRGLQLLFYSVGIGQISSEVPQNLSASRPQDRQFILSSKKLLLSDSGFYLCAWSPWDNTQYFGPGTRLTVL.

The rearrangement links TRBV7-9 to TRBJ2-3; no definite D call. V gave up 4 bases and J gave up 5 bases, with 19 bases separating them. Germline CDR1 is SEHNR and CDR2 is FQNEAQ (reference sequence). This CDR3 has 16 residues. The chain's CDR3 is CASSSILASRIDTQYF. CDR3 in DNA: TGTGCCAGCAGCTCTATCTTGGCGTCCCGGATAGATACGCAGTATTTT. The variable domain in full, with the rest retrieved from reference TRBV7-9 and TRBJ2-3, is DTGVSQNPRHKITKRGQNVTFRCDPISEHNRLYWYRQTLGQGPEFLTYFQNEAQLEKSRLLSDRFSAERPKGSFSTLEIQRTEQGDSAMYLCASSSILASRIDTQYFGPGTRLTVL.

This chain links TRBV12-3 or TRBV12-4 with TRBJ1-1, with D perhaps matching TRBD1 (5 bases). The V end was cut by 3 bases, the J end by 5 bases, with 10 bases between. The CDR3 is 13 amino acids. The CDR3: CASSFYGGTEAFF. CDR3 coding DNA: TGTGCCAGCAGTTTCTACGGGGGTACTGAAGCTTTCTTT.

The CDR3 region is CASSRQGGNTEAFF. As DNA, the CDR3 is TGTGCCAGCAGTCGACAGGGGGGGAACACTGAAGCTTTCTTT. The chain recombines TRBV27 with TRBJ1-1, with 9 bases fitting TRBD1. J gave up 1 base and V 5 bases, and 2 bases lay outside the gene matches. CDR1 and CDR2 from the germline V gene are MNHEY and SMNVEV (reference sequence). The CDR3 runs to 14 residues.

The rearrangement joins TRBV2 to TRBJ1-1; TRBD1 is a possible D gene (6 bases). CDR1 and CDR2 from the germline V gene are SNHLY and FYNNEI. The V gene lost 6 bases and the J gene lost 0 bases, with 11 bases spanning the gap. CDR3 length: 14 residues. The CDR3 DNA sequence: TGTGCCAGCAGAAACAGGGCTATGAACACTGAAGCTTTCTTT. It specifies CASRNRAMNTEAFF.